This TCR beta chain stems from a study of blood T cell repertoires in COVID-19. For the study at large: Acute-phase and convalescent COVID-19 samples originated in the United States, Italy and Spain. Nucleic acid was either cDNA or gDNA, and it came from T cells, B-cell-depleted T cells, or PBMCs.

The V gene end was trimmed by 7 bases and the J gene end by 11 bases; junction bases not matched to a gene: 10. The CDR3 length is 12 residues. Germline values: CDR1 SQVTM, CDR2 ANQGSEA. Assay used: immunoSEQ multiplex PCR; TCRdb lists only in-frame clones, some missing. The data contain around 400,000 clones, roughly 86% of them singletons. Seattle patients were enrolled while actively infected and followed longitudinally. This chain joins TRBV29-1 and TRBJ2-2, with 7 positions matching TRBD1. The receptor was isolated from a woman in her sixties with COVID-19, enrolled during active disease. Sequencing was carried out using peripheral blood. CDR3 sequence (DNA): TGCAGCGCCAGGGGGAATTTAGGAGAGCTGTTTTTT. Translating it yields CSARGNLGELFF.